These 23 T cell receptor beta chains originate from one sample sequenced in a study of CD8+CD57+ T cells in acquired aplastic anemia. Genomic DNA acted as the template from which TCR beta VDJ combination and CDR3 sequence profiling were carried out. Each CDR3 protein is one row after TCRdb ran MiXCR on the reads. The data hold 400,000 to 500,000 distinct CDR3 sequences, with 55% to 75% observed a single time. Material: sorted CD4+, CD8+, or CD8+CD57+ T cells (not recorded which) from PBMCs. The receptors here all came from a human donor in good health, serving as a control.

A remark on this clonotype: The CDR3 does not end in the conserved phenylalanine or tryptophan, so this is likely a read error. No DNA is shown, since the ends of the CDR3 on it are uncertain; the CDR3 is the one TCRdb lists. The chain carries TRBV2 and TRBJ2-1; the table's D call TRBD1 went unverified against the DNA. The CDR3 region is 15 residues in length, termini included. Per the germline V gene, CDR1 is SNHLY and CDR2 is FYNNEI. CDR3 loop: CASREGGGRHNDLCH.

The CDR3 is CATSRDLETQYF. In DNA form, the CDR3 reads TGTGCCACCAGCAGAGATCTGGAGACCCAGTACTTC. V is TRBV15 and J is TRBJ2-5; D unresolved. Germline V CDR1 and CDR2: LNHNV, YYDKDF (reference sequence). V was shortened by 0 bases and J by 5 bases, with 4 bases between the two germline ends. The CDR3 sequence is 12 residues long.

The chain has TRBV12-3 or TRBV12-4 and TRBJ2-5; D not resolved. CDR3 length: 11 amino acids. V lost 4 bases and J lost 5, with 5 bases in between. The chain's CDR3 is CASSSVETQYF. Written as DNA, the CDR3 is TGTGCCAGCAGTTCCGTTGAGACCCAGTACTTC.

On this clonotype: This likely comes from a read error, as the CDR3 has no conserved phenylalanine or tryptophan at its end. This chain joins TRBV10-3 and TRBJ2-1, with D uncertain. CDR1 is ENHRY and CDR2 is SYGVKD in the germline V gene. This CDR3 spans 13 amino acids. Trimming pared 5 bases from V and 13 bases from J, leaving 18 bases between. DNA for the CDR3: TGTGCCATCAGTTACCGCACCAGGAACGATCAGTTCTCC. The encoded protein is CAISYRTRNDQFS.

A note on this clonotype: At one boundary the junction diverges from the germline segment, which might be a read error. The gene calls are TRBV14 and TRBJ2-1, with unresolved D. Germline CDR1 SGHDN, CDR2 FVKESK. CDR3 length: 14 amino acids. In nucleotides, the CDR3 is TGTGCCAGCAGCGAAGATATCGAGGTCAGCTACACGTTCTTC. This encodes CASSEDIEVSYTFF.

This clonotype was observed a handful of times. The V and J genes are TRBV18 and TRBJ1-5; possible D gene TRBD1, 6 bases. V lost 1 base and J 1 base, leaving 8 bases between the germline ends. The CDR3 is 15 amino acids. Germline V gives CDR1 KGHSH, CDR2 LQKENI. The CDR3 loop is CASSPQGGSNQPQHF. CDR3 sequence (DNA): TGTGCCAGCTCACCACAGGGGGGAAGCAATCAGCCCCAGCATTTT. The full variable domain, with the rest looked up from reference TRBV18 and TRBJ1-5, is NAGVMQNPRHLVRRRGQEARLRCSPMKGHSHVYWYRQLPEEGLKFMVYLQKENIIDESGMPKERFSAEFPKEGPSILRIQQVVRGDSAAYFCASSPQGGSNQPQHFGDGTRLSIL.

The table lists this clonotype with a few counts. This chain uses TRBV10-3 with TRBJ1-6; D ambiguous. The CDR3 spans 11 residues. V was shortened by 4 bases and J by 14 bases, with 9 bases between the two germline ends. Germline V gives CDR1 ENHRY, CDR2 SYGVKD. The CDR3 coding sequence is TGTGCCATCAGTGGTTTTGGTGCCCTCCACTTT. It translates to CAISGFGALHF.

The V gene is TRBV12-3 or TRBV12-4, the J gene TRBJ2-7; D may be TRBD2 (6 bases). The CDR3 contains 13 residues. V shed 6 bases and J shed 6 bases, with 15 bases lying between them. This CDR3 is CASRHGQGGEQYF. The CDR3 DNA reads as TGTGCCAGCAGACACGGGCAGGGAGGCGAGCAGTACTTC.

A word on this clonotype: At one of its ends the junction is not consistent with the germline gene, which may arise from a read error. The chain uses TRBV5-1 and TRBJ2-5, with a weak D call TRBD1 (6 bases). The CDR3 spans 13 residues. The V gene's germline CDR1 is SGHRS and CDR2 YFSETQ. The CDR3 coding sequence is TGTGCCAGCAGCGTGTCTCCCAGGGGGACCCAGTACTTC. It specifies CASSVSPRGTQYF.

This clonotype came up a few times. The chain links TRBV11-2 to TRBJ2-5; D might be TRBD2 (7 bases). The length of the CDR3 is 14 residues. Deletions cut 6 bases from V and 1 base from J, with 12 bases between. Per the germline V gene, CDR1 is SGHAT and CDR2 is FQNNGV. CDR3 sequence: CASRLGGAQETQYF. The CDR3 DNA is TGTGCCAGCAGACTAGGGGGGGCCCAAGAGACCCAGTACTTC.

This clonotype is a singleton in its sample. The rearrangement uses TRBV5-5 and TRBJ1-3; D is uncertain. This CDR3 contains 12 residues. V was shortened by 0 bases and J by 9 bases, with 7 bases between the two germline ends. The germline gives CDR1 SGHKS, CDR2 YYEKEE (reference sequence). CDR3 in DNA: TGTGCCAGCAGCTTGGAGGACGGCACCATATATTTT. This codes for CASSLEDGTIYF.

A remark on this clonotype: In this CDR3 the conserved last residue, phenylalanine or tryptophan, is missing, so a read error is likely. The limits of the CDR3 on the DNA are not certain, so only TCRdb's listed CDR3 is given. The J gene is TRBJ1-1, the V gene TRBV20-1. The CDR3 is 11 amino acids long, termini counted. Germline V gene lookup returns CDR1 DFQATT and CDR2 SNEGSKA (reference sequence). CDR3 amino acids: CSAEKTTETFS.

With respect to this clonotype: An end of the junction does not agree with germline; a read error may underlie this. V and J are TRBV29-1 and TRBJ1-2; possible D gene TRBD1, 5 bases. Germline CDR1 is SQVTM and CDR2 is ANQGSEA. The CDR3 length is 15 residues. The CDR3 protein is CGVDKVQGGNYGYTF. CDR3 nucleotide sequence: TGCGGCGTCGATAAGGTTCAGGGAGGGAACTATGGCTACACCTTC.

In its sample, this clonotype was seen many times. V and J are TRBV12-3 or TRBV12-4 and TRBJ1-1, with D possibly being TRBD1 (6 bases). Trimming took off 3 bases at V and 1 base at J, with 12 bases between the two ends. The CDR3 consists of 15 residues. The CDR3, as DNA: TGTGCCAGCAGTTTTTTTTACAGGGCGAACACTGAAGCTTTCTTT. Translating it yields CASSFFYRANTEAFF.

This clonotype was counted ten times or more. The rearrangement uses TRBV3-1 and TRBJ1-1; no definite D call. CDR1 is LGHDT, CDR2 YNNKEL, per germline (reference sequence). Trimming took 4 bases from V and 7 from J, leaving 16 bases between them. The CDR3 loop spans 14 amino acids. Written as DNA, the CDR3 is TGTGCCAGCAGCCTCCCCGGGCAGATAATTGAAGCTTTCTTT. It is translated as CASSLPGQIIEAFF.

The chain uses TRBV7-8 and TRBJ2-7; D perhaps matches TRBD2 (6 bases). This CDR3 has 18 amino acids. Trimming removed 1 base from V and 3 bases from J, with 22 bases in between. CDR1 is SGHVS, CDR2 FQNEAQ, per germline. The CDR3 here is CASSLEGTWVASYYEQYF. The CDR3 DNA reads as TGTGCCAGCAGCTTAGAGGGGACTTGGGTAGCGAGTTACTACGAGCAGTACTTC. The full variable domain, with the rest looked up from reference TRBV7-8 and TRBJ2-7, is GAGVSQSPRYKVAKRGQDVALRCDPISGHVSLFWYQQALGQGPEFLTYFQNEAQLDKSGLPSDRFFAERPEGSVSTLKIQRTQQEDSAVYLCASSLEGTWVASYYEQYFGPGTRLTVT.

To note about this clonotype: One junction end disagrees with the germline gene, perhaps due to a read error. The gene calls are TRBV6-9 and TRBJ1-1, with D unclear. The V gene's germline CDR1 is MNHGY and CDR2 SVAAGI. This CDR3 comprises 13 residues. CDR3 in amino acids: CAISSITNTEAFF. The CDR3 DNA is TGTGCCATCAGTTCGATAACGAACACTGAAGCTTTCTTT.

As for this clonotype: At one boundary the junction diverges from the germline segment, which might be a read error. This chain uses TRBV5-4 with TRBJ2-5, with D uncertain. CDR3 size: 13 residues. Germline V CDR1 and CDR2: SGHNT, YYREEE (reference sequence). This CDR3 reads CASSLERIETEYF. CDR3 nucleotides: TGTGCCAGCAGCTTGGAGCGCATAGAGACCGAGTACTTC. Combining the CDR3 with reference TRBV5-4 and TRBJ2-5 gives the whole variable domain ETGVTQSPTHLIKTRGQQVTLRCSSQSGHNTVSWYQQALGQGPQFIFQYYREEENGRGNFPPRFSGLQFPNYSSELNVNALELDDSALYLCASSLERIETEYFGPGTRLLVL.

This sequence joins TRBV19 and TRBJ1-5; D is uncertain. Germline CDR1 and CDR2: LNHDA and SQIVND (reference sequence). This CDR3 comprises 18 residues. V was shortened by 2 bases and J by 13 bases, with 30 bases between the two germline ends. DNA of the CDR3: TGTGCCAGTAGTATAATCCCAGTTACGGAACGCAATCAGCCCCAGCAGCATTTT. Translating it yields CASSIIPVTERNQPQQHF.

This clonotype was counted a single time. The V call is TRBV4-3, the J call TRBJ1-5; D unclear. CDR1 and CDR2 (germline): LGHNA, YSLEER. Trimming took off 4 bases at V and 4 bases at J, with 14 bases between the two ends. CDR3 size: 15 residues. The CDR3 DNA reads TGCGCCAGCAGCCCCTCCGAAGCGAGGAATCAGCCCCAGCATTTT. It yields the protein CASSPSEARNQPQHF.

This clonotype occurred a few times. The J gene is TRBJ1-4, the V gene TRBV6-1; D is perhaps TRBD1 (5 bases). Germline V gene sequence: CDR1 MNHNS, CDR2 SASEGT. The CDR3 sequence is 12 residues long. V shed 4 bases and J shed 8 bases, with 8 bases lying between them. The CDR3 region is CASSGSGEKLFF. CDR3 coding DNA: TGTGCCAGCAGTGGGTCAGGGGAAAAACTGTTTTTT.

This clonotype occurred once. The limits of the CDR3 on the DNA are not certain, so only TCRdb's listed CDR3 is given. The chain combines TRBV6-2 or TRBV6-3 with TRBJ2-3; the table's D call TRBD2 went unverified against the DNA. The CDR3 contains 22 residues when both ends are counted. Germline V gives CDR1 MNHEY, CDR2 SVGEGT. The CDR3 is CASSFYICSAPTSGGVTDTQYF.

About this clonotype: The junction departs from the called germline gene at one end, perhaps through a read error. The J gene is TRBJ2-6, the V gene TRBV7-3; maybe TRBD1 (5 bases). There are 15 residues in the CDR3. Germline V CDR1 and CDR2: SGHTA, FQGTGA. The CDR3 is CATSNESSGAHVLTF. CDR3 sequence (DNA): TGTGCCACCAGCAACGAGAGCTCTGGGGCGCACGTCCTGACTTTC.